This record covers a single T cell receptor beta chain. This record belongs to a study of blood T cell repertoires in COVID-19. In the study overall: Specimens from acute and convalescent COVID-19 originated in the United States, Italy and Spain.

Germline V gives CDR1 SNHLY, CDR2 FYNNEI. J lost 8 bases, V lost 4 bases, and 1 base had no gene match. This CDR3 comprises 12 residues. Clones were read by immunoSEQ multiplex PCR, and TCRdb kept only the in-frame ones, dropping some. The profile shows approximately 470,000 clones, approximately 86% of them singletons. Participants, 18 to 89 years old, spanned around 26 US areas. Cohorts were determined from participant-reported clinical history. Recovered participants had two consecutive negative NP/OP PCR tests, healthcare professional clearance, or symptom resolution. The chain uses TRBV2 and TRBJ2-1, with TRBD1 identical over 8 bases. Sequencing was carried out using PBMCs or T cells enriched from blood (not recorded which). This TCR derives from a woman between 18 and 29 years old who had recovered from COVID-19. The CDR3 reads CASSAGGYEQFF. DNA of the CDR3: TGTGCCAGCAGTGCAGGGGGCTATGAGCAGTTCTTC.